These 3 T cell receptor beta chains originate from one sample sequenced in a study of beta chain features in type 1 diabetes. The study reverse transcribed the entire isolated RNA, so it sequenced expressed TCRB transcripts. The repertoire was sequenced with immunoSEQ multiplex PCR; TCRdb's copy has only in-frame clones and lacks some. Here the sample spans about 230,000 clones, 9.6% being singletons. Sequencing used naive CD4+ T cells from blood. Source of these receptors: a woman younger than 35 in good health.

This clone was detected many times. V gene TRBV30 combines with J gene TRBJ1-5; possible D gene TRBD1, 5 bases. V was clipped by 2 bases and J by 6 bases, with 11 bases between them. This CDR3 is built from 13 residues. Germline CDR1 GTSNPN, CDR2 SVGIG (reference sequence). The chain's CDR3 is CAWSTGVSQPQHF. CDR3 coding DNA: TGTGCCTGGAGTACGGGGGTGAGTCAGCCCCAGCATTTT.

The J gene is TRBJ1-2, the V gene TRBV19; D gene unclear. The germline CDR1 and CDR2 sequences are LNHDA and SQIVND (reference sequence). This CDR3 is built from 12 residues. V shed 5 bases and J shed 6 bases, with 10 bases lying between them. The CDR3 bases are TGTGCCAGTAGTCCGGGGAGGGATGGCTACACCTTC. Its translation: CASSPGRDGYTF.

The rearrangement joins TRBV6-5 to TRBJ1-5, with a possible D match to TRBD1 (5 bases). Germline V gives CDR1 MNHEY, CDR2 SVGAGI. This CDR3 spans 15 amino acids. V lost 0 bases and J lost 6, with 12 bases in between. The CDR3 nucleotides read TGTGCCAGCAGTTACTCGTACAGGAGTAGTCAGCCCCAGCATTTT. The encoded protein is CASSYSYRSSQPQHF.